A selection of T cell receptor beta chains follows, all from one sample in a study of T cell responses to AZD1222 COVID-19 vaccine. Only in-frame clones appear in the TCRdb table, and some are missing; sequencing was by immunoSEQ multiplex PCR. The table includes over 150,000 clones, about nine tenths detected once. Sequencing used peripheral blood, obtained on day 0 of MenACWY control vaccination. These receptors came from an adult in good health. The CDR3 runs from the conserved cysteine through the conserved F or W. A D gene is named only where the DNA matches it firmly. Part of the rows lack a size; the others show once, few, many or a class for expanded clones.

NA,TRBJ1-1,NA,TRBV5-8,TGTGCCAGCAGCTTATTGAGGGGTGGTGGGACTGAAGCTTTCTTT,CASSLLRGGGTEAFF
NA,TRBJ2-6,NA,TRBV6-6,TGTGCCAGCAGTTATTCGTTTTCCGGGGCCAACGTCCTGACTTTC,CASSYSFSGANVLTF
once,TRBJ2-4,NA,TRBV12-3/TRBV12-4,TGTGCCAGCAGTTTAGACATTCAGTACTTC,CASSLDIQYF
NA,TRBJ2-5,TRBD1,TRBV19,TGTGCCAGTAGTCGAATCACAGGGGGCGAGGAGACCCAGTACTTC,CASSRITGGEETQYF
few,TRBJ2-7,TRBD2,TRBV7-2,TGTGCCAGCAGCTTGCAGCGGGAGGGCGCCGAGCAGTACTTC,CASSLQREGAEQYF
few,TRBJ2-3,TRBD2,TRBV5-4,TGTGCCAGCAGCTTGTTCCGGGGGGGCGGCACAGATACGCAGTATTTT,CASSLFRGGGTDTQYF
NA,TRBJ1-2,NA,TRBV4-1,TGCGCCAGCAGCCTACAGGAGACTAACTATGGCTACACCTTC,CASSLQETNYGYTF
NA,TRBJ2-2,NA,TRBV10-3,TGTGCCATCAGTACAGGTCCCTCCGGCACCGGGGAGCTGTTTTTT,CAISTGPSGTGELFF
NA,TRBJ2-5,TRBD2,TRBV4-2,TGTGCCAGCAGCCAGGTGGGAGGGACTAGCGGAGGGAGGGTTGACACCCAGTACTTC,CASSQVGGTSGGRVDTQYF
NA,TRBJ1-2,NA,TRBV19,TGTGCCAGTAGTATAAATGAGGTCAGGGTAGGAGGCTACACCTTC,CASSINEVRVGGYTF
NA,TRBJ1-2,TRBD1,TRBV7-8,TGTGCCAGCAGCTTAGCTGGACAGGGTTATGGCTACACCTTC,CASSLAGQGYGYTF
NA,TRBJ2-3,NA,TRBV29-1,TGCAGCGCTGGGGACCCATCCGGGACCACAGATACGCAGTATTTT,CSAGDPSGTTDTQYF
NA,TRBJ2-5,NA,TRBV29-1,TGCAGCGCCTCCGCATGGGGGGCGGCGGAGACCCAGTACTTC,CSASAWGAAETQYF
NA,TRBJ2-3,TRBD2,TRBV5-1,TGCGCCAGCAGCCGACCCGGACTAGCTTCTACAGATACGCAGTATTTT,CASSRPGLASTDTQYF
NA,TRBJ1-1,NA,TRBV12-3/TRBV12-4,TGTGCCAGCAGTTTAAGTAGGGACACTGAAGCTTTCTTT,CASSLSRDTEAFF
NA,TRBJ1-3,NA,TRBV3-1/TRBV3-2,TGTGCCAGCAGCCCCCAAGGAGGGAACACCATATATTTT,CASSPQGGNTIYF
NA,TRBJ2-7,NA,TRBV11-2,TGTGCCAGCAGCTTAATCGGGAGTAACGAGCAGTACTTC,CASSLIGSNEQYF
NA,TRBJ1-1,NA,TRBV14,TGTGCCAGCAGCCAAAATGGGAGGGTCGAAGCTTTCTTT,CASSQNGRVEAFF
NA,TRBJ1-1,TRBD1,TRBV10-3,TGTGCCATTGACAGGGGCCTAAACACTGAAGCTTTCTTT,CAIDRGLNTEAFF
NA,TRBJ2-3,TRBD2,TRBV19,TGTGCCAGTAGTCAAGCGGGGGCCACAGATACGCAGTATTTT,CASSQAGATDTQYF
NA,TRBJ2-1,TRBD2,TRBV18,TGTGCCAGCTCATTCGGTAGCGGCGGGAGTTCCTACAATGAGCAGTTCTTC,CASSFGSGGSSYNEQFF
once,TRBJ2-3,NA,TRBV30,TGTGCCTGGAGGATGAGCACAGATACGCAGTATTTT,CAWRMSTDTQYF
NA,TRBJ1-1,NA,TRBV5-1,TGCGCCAGCAGTCCACCGACGGGGGCGGATACTGAAGCTTTCTTT,CASSPPTGADTEAFF
NA,TRBJ1-6,NA,TRBV5-6,TGTGCCAGCAGCTTGAAACAGGGACCCCTCCACTTT,CASSLKQGPLHF
NA,TRBJ1-6,NA,TRBV6-5,TGTGCCACCAAAGGGGGGACCTATAATTCACCCCTCCACTTT,CATKGGTYNSPLHF
NA,TRBJ2-2,NA,TRBV2,TGTGCCAGCAGACAGGGCGGCGTGACGGGCGGGGAGCTGTTTTTT,CASRQGGVTGGELFF
NA,TRBJ1-4,NA,TRBV5-1,TGCGCCAGCAGCTTGCAGGGAGGGTGGAGTGAAAAACTGTTTTTT,CASSLQGGWSEKLFF
NA,TRBJ2-2,TRBD1,TRBV5-5,TGTGCCAGCAGCCTGACAGGGCAAACCGGGGAGCTGTTTTTT,CASSLTGQTGELFF
few,TRBJ2-1,TRBD1,TRBV7-2,TGTGCCAGCAGCTTCGAGACAGGGGGCCGGTTCTTC,CASSFETGGRFF
NA,TRBJ1-4,NA,TRBV7-9,TGTGCCAGCAGTTTAACAGGGAGCTCAACTAATGAAAAACTGTTTTTT,CASSLTGSSTNEKLFF
few,TRBJ1-4,TRBD1,TRBV7-9,TGTGCCAGCAGCTTAGTATTTTCCCGGGACAGGTTTAATGAAAAACTGTTTTTT,CASSLVFSRDRFNEKLFF
NA,TRBJ2-1,TRBD2,TRBV6-2/TRBV6-3,TGTGCCAGCAGTACAGTAGCGGGAGGGACCGGCAGGGAGCAGTTCTTC,CASSTVAGGTGREQFF
NA,TRBJ1-6,TRBD1,TRBV11-2,TGTGCCAGCAGCACCCGACAGGGTTCACCCCTCCACTTT,CASSTRQGSPLHF
few,TRBJ2-7,NA,TRBV10-3,TGTGCCATGGGGTTGGTGGGCGAGCAGTACTTC,CAMGLVGEQYF
NA,TRBJ2-3,NA,TRBV29-1,TGCAGCGTCCAAAGGCTCCCAAGCACAGATACGCAGTATTTT,CSVQRLPSTDTQYF
NA,TRBJ1-5,TRBD1,TRBV18,TGTGCCAGCTCACCCCGGGGACAGGATCAGCCCCAGCATTTT,CASSPRGQDQPQHF
NA,TRBJ2-7,NA,TRBV11-3,TGTGCCAGCAGCTCCACAAAAAACTACGAGCAGTACTTC,CASSSTKNYEQYF
NA,TRBJ2-3,NA,TRBV7-6,TGTGCCAGCAGGGGTTGGACAGATACGCAGTATTTT,CASRGWTDTQYF
NA,TRBJ2-5,NA,TRBV28,TGTGCCAGCAGTTTCCCCCCGGGGGCCGGAGAGACCCAGTACTTC,CASSFPPGAGETQYF
NA,TRBJ2-1,NA,TRBV9,TGTGCCAGCAGCGTAGGTTCCGTGGGATACAATGAGCAGTTCTTC,CASSVGSVGYNEQFF
NA,TRBJ1-1,TRBD1,TRBV5-5,TGTGCCAGCAGCTTGTGGGACAGCAACACTGAAGCTTTCTTT,CASSLWDSNTEAFF
NA,TRBJ2-7,NA,TRBV14,TGTGCCAGCAGCCAAGGAAGACCCGGGGGTGATCCCTACGAGCAGTACTTC,CASSQGRPGGDPYEQYF
NA,TRBJ1-3,NA,TRBV7-6,TGTGCCAGCAGCGCCCTACAGGGCTACTCTGGAAACACCATATATTTT,CASSALQGYSGNTIYF
NA,TRBJ2-5,TRBD2,TRBV6-5,TGTGCCAGCACCTTCAGCGGGAGTCAAGAGACCCAGTACTTC,CASTFSGSQETQYF
few,TRBJ2-2,TRBD1,TRBV10-3,TGTGCCATCAGGACAGGGGGCACCGGGGAGCTGTTTTTT,CAIRTGGTGELFF
NA,TRBJ2-1,NA,TRBV27,TGTGCCAGCAGTCATTCATTAGGAAGGGGCTCCTACAATGAGCAGTTCTTC,CASSHSLGRGSYNEQFF
NA,TRBJ2-7,TRBD2,TRBV7-3,TGTGCCAGCAGCTTACATCCGGGACGCGGGGGATTCGAGCAGTACTTC,CASSLHPGRGGFEQYF
NA,TRBJ1-1,TRBD1,TRBV29-1,TGCAGCGTACACCGGGACAGAGACACTGAAGCTTTCTTT,CSVHRDRDTEAFF